This T cell receptor (beta chain) was sequenced during a study of blood T cell repertoires in COVID-19. Assay used: immunoSEQ multiplex PCR; TCRdb lists only in-frame clones, some missing. The repertoire holds about 300,000 clones, 70% to 90% seen once, with approximately 5% in the top ten. V lost 3 bases, J lost 4 bases, and 7 bases stayed unmatched. Germline V lookup: CDR1 DFQATT, CDR2 SNEGSKA (reference sequence). This CDR3 has 15 amino acids. The chain recombines TRBV20-1 with TRBJ2-7; 12 bases are shared with TRBD2. This clonotype was obtained from a young woman who had recovered from COVID-19. Source material: PBMCs or T cells enriched from blood (not recorded which). The CDR3 DNA follows: TGCAGTGCTAGTGGGCTAGCGGGGGGGTATTACGAGCAGTACTTC. Encoded protein: CSASGLAGGYYEQYF.